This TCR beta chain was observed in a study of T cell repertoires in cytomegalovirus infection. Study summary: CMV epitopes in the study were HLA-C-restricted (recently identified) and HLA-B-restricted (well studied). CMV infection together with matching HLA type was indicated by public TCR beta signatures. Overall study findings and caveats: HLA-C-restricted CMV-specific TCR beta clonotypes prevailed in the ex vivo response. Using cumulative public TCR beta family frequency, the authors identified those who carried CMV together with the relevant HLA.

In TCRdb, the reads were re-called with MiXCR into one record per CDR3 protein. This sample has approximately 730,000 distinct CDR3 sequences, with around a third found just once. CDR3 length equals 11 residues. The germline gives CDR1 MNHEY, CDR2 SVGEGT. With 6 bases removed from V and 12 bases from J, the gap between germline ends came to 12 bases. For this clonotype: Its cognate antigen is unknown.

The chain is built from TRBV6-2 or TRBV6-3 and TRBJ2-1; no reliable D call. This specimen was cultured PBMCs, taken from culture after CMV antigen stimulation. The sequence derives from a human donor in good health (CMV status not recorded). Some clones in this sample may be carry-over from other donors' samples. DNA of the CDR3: TGTGCCAGCAGGGAAGGAGCCGGGCAGTTCTTC. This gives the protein CASREGAGQFF.